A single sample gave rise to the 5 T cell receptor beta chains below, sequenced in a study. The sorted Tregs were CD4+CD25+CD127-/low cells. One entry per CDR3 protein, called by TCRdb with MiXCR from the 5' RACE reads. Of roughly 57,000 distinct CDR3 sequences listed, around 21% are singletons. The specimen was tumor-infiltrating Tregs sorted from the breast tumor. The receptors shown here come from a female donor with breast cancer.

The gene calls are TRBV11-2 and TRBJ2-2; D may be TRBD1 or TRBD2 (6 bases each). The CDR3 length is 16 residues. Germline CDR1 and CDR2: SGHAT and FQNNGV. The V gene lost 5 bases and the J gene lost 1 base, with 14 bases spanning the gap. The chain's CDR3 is CASSRGPGLNTGELFF. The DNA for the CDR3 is TGTGCCAGCAGCCGGGGGCCGGGACTGAACACCGGGGAGCTGTTTTTT.

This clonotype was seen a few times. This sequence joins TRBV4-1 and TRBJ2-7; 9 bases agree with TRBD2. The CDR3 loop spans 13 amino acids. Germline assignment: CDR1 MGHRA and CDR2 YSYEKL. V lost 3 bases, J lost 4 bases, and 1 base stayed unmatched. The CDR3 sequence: CASSQGLAYEQYF. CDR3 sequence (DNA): TGCGCCAGCAGCCAGGGACTAGCTTACGAGCAGTACTTC.

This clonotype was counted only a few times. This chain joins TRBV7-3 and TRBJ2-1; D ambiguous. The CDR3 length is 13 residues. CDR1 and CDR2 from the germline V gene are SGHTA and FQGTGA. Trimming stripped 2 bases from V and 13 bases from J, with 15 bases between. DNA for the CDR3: TGTGCCAGCAGCTTAGAGCCAGTCGCCCACCAGTTCTTC. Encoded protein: CASSLEPVAHQFF.

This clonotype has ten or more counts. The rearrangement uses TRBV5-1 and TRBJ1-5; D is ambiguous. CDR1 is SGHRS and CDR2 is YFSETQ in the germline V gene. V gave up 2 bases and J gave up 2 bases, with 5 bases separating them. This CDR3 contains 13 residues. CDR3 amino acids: CASSFQGNQPQHF. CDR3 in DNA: TGCGCCAGCAGCTTCCAGGGCAATCAGCCCCAGCATTTT.

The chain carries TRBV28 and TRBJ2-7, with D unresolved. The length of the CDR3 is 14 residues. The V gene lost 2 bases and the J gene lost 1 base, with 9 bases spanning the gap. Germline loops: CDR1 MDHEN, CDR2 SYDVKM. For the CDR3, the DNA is TGTGCCAGCAGTTTACGGTATCCATCCTACGAGCAGTACTTC. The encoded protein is CASSLRYPSYEQYF. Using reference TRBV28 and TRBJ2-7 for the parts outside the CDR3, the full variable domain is DVKVTQSSRYLVKRTGEKVFLECVQDMDHENMFWYRQDPGLGLRLIYFSYDVKMKEKGDIPEGYSVSREKKERFSLILESASTNQTSMYLCASSLRYPSYEQYFGPGTRLTVT.